This T cell receptor beta chain came from a study of blood T cell repertoires in COVID-19. Study-level background: The United States, Italy and Spain were the sources of the acute and convalescent COVID-19 samples. From T cells, B-cell-depleted T cells, or PBMCs came the material, which was cDNA or gDNA.

In the original analysis: The authors estimated nucleated cell counts from reference gene primer amplification. Here immunoSEQ multiplex PCR was the method, and the copy in TCRdb shows in-frame clones only, minus some. The DNA gave D and trimming, while V, J and clone size come from that table. The table includes about 55,000 clones, 65% to 90% detected once. V trimming: 6 bases; J trimming: 6 bases; junction bases outside the gene matches: 8. The CDR3 sequence is 16 residues long. The germline V gene encodes CDR1 MNHEY and CDR2 SMNVEV (reference sequence). The origin of this receptor is a man aged 65 to 79 with acute or convalescent COVID-19. The chain joins TRBV27 to TRBJ2-1; TRBD2 matches 13 bases. The sample was peripheral blood. The CDR3 DNA reads as TGTGCCAGCAGAGTACTAGCGGGAGGGCCCAGCAATGAGCAGTTCTTC. Translated, it gives CASRVLAGGPSNEQFF.